A selection of T cell receptor beta chains follows, all from one sample in a study of early T cells in non-severe SARS-CoV-2 infection. TCRdb independently ran MiXCR on the 5' RACE reads; one entry per CDR3 protein. Among 25,000 to 35,000 distinct CDR3 sequences, roughly 6.6% were seen once, and the ten largest hold 30% to 45%. Material: whole blood. The receptors shown here come from an adult who was a healthcare worker with PCR-confirmed SARS-CoV-2 infection or an uninfected control (not recorded which). Each CDR3 is given with its conserved first and last residue. A D gene is named only where the DNA matches it firmly. Not all rows give a size; the values are once, few, many and, for expanded clones, a class.

J gene	V gene	D gene	clone size	CDR3 protein	CDR3 DNA
TRBJ2-6	TRBV4-3	-	many	CASSQDWPSLGAGANVLTF	TGCGCCAGCAGCCAAGATTGGCCGTCTCTAGGGGCTGGGGCCAACGTCCTGACTTTC
TRBJ2-2	TRBV6-1	-	-	CATLGGHLALGELFF	TGTGCCACCTTAGGGGGACACCTCGCTCTCGGGGAGCTGTTTTTT
TRBJ2-1	TRBV7-8	-	many	CASRIQDSHEQFF	TGTGCCAGCAGGATACAGGACAGTCATGAGCAGTTCTTC
TRBJ2-7	TRBV18	-	many	CASSPTYYEQYF	TGTGCCAGCTCACCAACCTACTACGAGCAGTACTTC
TRBJ2-3	TRBV20-1	TRBD2	-	CSETSGGTNTQYF	TGCAGTGAAACCAGCGGGGGGACTAATACGCAGTATTTT
TRBJ2-2	TRBV25-1	TRBD1	-	CASSQGQGATGELFF	TGTGCCAGCTCCCAGGGACAGGGGGCCACCGGGGAGCTGTTTTTT
TRBJ2-5	TRBV14	-	-	CASSQQVAASQGWETQYF	TGTGCCAGCAGCCAACAGGTAGCGGCAAGTCAGGGTTGGGAGACCCAGTACTTC
TRBJ2-1	TRBV10-3	TRBD2	medium-sized	CAIRTSGTDEQFF	TGTGCCATCAGGACTAGCGGGACTGATGAGCAGTTCTTC
TRBJ2-1	TRBV7-3	-	many	CASSGSGPLDEQFF	TGTGCCAGCAGTGGGAGCGGGCCATTGGATGAGCAGTTCTTC
TRBJ2-1	TRBV11-3	-	many	CASSSRLLGSYNEQFF	TGTGCCAGCAGCTCACGACTACTGGGATCCTACAATGAGCAGTTCTTC
TRBJ2-7	TRBV19	TRBD1	many	CASSSRTGTIYEQYF	TGTGCCAGTAGTAGCCGGACAGGGACAATCTACGAGCAGTACTTC
TRBJ1-5	TRBV12-3/TRBV12-4	-	many	CASSFGQNQPQHF	TGTGCCAGCAGTTTCGGGCAGAATCAGCCCCAGCATTTT
TRBJ1-2	TRBV4-1	TRBD1	many	CASSQEGTGLNYTF	TGCGCCAGCAGCCAAGAGGGGACAGGGCTGAACTACACCTTC
TRBJ1-2	TRBV10-3	-	many	CAISELIFHGYTF	TGTGCCATCAGTGAGCTAATATTCCATGGCTACACCTTC
TRBJ1-2	TRBV14	-	-	CASSHNRLPYGYTF	TGTGCCAGCAGCCACAACAGGCTGCCCTATGGCTACACCTTC
TRBJ2-2	TRBV29-1	-	many	CSAQSQGIGELFF	TGCAGCGCCCAGAGCCAGGGTATCGGGGAGCTGTTTTTT
TRBJ1-1	TRBV27	-	many	CASSQLRPARDTEAFF	TGTGCCAGCAGTCAACTCAGACCGGCTAGGGACACTGAAGCTTTCTTT
TRBJ2-7	TRBV12-3/TRBV12-4	TRBD1	many	CASSFLGQGRDEQYF	TGTGCCAGCAGTTTTCTCGGACAGGGGAGAGACGAGCAGTACTTC
TRBJ2-1	TRBV7-2	-	few	CASSLDGGRSEQFF	TGTGCCAGCAGCTTAGATGGGGGTAGGAGTGAGCAGTTCTTC
TRBJ1-5	TRBV30	-	many	CAWSPDRNQPQHF	TGTGCCTGGAGCCCCGACAGGAATCAGCCCCAGCATTTT
TRBJ2-1	TRBV29-1	-	many	CSVGPDNEQFF	TGCAGCGTAGGACCTGACAATGAGCAGTTCTTC
TRBJ2-6	TRBV20-1	-	-	CGATGSGANVLTF	TGCGGAGCCACAGGTAGTGGGGCCAACGTCCTGACTTTC
TRBJ2-7	TRBV3-1	-	many	CASSHRTGAISYEQYF	TGTGCCAGCAGCCATAGGACGGGGGCCATCTCCTACGAGCAGTACTTC
TRBJ1-5	TRBV6-2/TRBV6-3	TRBD1	many	CASSYSGSQGQPQHF	TGTGCCAGCAGTTACTCGGGGTCACAGGGGCAGCCCCAGCATTTT
TRBJ1-1	TRBV4-1	-	many	CASSRPEGTEAFF	TGCGCCAGCAGCCGCCCAGAAGGGACTGAAGCTTTCTTT
TRBJ1-2	TRBV4-3	-	few	CASSQVGAFRGPYGYTF	TGCGCCAGCAGCCAAGTAGGTGCCTTTAGGGGCCCGTATGGCTACACCTTC
TRBJ2-5	TRBV6-2/TRBV6-3	TRBD1	few	CASSYNPTGYQETQYF	TGTGCCAGCAGTTACAATCCGACAGGGTACCAAGAGACCCAGTACTTC
TRBJ1-1	TRBV7-2	-	many	CASSLVVRNTEAFF	TGTGCCAGCAGCTTAGTCGTCAGGAACACTGAAGCTTTCTTT
TRBJ2-7	TRBV6-6	-	many	CASSYGPQGTQRGDEQYF	TGTGCCAGCAGTTATGGCCCCCAGGGGACGCAAAGGGGGGACGAGCAGTACTTC
TRBJ1-6	TRBV7-7	-	many	CASSLAYGDNSPLHF	TGTGCTAGCAGCTTAGCGTACGGAGATAATTCACCCCTCCACTTT
TRBJ2-7	TRBV18	-	few	CASSRQESSYEQYF	TGTGCCAGCTCCCGACAGGAAAGCTCCTACGAGCAGTACTTC
TRBJ2-7	TRBV20-1	TRBD1	many	CSAPDRGSEQYF	TGCAGTGCTCCGGACAGGGGGTCCGAGCAGTACTTC
TRBJ1-5	TRBV19	-	many	CASSIRENQPQHF	TGTGCCAGTAGTATCAGGGAGAATCAGCCCCAGCATTTT
TRBJ2-1	TRBV7-2	-	few	CASSLSVGGSYNEQFF	TGTGCCAGCAGCTTATCAGTCGGTGGCTCCTACAATGAGCAGTTCTTC
TRBJ2-7	TRBV4-2	TRBD2	many	CASSSLAGASYEQYF	TGTGCCAGCAGCTCCCTAGCGGGGGCCTCCTACGAGCAGTACTTC
TRBJ2-1	TRBV11-2	-	many	CASSPGMVNEQFF	TGTGCCAGCAGCCCCGGGATGGTGAATGAGCAGTTCTTC
TRBJ1-2	TRBV30	-	many	CAWNGGGLYGYTF	TGTGCCTGGAATGGAGGGGGTCTCTATGGCTACACCTTC
TRBJ2-3	TRBV9	-	many	CASSVAGSSTDTQYF	TGTGCCAGCAGCGTAGCGGGCAGTAGCACAGATACGCAGTATTTT
TRBJ1-4	TRBV2	TRBD1	many	CASQGQGNEKLFF	TGTGCCAGCCAGGGACAGGGGAATGAAAAACTGTTTTTT
TRBJ2-1	TRBV10-2	-	many	CASSDWELSYNEQFF	TGCGCCAGCAGTGATTGGGAGCTCTCCTACAATGAGCAGTTCTTC
TRBJ1-5	TRBV7-2	-	many	CASSLYGRDQPQHF	TGTGCCAGCAGCTTATATGGGCGGGATCAGCCCCAGCATTTT
TRBJ1-1	TRBV9	-	many	CASSVTGITEAFF	TGTGCCAGCAGCGTAACAGGGATCACTGAAGCTTTCTTT